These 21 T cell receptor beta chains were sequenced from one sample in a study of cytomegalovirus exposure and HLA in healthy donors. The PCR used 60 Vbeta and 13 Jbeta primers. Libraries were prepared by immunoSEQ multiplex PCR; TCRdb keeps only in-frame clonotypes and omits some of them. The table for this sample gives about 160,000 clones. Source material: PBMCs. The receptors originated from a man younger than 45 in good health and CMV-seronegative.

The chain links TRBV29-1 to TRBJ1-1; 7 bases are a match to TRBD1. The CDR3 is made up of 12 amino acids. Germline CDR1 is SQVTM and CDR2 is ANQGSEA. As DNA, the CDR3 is TGCAGAGCCGACAGGGTGAACACTGAAGCTTTCTTT. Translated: CRADRVNTEAFF.

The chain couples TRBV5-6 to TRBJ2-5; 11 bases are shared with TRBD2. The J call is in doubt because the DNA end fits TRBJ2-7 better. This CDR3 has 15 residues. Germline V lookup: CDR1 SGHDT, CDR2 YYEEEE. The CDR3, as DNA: TGTGCCAGCAGCCCGGGACTAGCGGTGTCCTACGAGCAGTACTTC. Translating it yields CASSPGLAVSYEQYF.

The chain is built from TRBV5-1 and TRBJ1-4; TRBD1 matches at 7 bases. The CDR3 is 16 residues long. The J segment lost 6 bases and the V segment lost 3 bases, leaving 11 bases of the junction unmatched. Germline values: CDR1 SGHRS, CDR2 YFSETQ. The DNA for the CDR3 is TGCGCCAGCAGCTCTTCTACCGACAGGGCGGATGAAAAACTGTTTTTT. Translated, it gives CASSSSTDRADEKLFF.

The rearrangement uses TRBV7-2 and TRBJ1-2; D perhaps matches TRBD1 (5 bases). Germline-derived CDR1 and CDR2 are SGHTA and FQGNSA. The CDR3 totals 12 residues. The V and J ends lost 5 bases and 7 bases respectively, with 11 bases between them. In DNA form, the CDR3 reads TGTGCCAGCAGCACCTACGGGGGTGGCTACACCTTC. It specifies CASSTYGGGYTF.

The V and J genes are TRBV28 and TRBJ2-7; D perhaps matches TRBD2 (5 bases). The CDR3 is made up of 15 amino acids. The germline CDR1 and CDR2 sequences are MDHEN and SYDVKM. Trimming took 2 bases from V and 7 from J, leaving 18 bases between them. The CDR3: CASSLPGVAQREQYF. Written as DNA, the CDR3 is TGTGCCAGCAGTTTACCCGGGGTAGCCCAGAGGGAGCAGTACTTC.

The CDR3 is CASSLAWGGPEKLFF. CDR3 bases: TGCGCCAGCAGCTTGGCCTGGGGAGGTCCAGAAAAACTGTTTTTT. The V call is TRBV5-1, the J call TRBJ1-4; D is unresolved. The V end lost 0 bases, the J end lost 8 bases, and 14 bases lay between the germline ends. Germline-derived CDR1 and CDR2 are SGHRS and YFSETQ. This CDR3 spans 15 amino acids.

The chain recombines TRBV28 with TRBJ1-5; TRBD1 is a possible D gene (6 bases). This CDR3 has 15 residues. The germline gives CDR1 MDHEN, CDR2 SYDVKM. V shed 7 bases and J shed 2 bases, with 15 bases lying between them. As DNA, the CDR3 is TGTGCCAGCAAGGGTATCAGGGGCGGCAATCAGCCCCAGCATTTT. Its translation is CASKGIRGGNQPQHF.

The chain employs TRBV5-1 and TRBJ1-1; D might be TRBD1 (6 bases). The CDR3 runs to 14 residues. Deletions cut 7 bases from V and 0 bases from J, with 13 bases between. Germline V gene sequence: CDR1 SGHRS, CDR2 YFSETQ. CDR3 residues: CASQMGAVNTEAFF. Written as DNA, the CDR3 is TGCGCCAGCCAGATGGGGGCGGTGAACACTGAAGCTTTCTTT.

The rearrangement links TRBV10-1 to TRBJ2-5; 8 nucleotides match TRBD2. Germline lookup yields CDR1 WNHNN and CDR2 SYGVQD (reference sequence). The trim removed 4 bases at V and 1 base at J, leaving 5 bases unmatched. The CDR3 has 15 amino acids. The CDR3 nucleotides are TGCGCCAGCAGTGTAGGTAGCGGGACCCAAGAGACCCAGTACTTC. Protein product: CASSVGSGTQETQYF.

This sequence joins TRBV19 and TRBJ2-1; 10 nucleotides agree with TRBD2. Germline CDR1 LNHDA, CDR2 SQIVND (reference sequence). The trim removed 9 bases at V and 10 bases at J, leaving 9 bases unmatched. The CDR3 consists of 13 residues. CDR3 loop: CASHLGGLAEQFF. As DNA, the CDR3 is TGTGCCAGCCACCTCGGGGGACTAGCGGAGCAGTTCTTC.

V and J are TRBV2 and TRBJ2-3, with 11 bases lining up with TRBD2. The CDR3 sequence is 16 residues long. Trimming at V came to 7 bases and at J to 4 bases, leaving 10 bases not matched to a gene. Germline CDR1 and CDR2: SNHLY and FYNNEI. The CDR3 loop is CASIRTGGLAADTQYF. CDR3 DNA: TGTGCCAGCATCCGTACCGGGGGACTAGCGGCAGATACGCAGTATTTT.

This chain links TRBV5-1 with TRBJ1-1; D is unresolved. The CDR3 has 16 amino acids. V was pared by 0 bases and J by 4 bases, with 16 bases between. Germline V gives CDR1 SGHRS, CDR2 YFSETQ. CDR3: CASSLEGTRSATEAFF. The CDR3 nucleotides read TGCGCCAGCAGCTTGGAGGGCACTAGGTCGGCCACTGAAGCTTTCTTT.

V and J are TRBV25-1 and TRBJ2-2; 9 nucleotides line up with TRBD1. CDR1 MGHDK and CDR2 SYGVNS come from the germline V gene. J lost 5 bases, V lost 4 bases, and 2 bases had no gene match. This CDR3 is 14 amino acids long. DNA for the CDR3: TGTGCCAGCAGTGGACAGGGGGTTACCGGGGAGCTGTTTTTT. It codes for CASSGQGVTGELFF.

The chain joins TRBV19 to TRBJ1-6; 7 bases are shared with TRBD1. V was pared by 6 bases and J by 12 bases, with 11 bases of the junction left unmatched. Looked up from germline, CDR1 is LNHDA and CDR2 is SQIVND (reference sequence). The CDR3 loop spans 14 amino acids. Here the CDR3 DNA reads TGTGCCAGTAGCGGCCGACAGGGAGACCTACCCCTCCACTTT. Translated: CASSGRQGDLPLHF.

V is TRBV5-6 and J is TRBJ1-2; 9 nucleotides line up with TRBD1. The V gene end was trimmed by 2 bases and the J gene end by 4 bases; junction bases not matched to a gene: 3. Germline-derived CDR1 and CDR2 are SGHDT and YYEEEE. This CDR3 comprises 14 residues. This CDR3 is CASSFRDRVYGYTF. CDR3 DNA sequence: TGTGCCAGCAGCTTCCGGGACAGGGTCTATGGCTACACCTTC.

CDR3 coding DNA: TGTGCCAGTACCTTAGCGGGAGTGGGGACCGGGGAGCTGTTTTTT. This codes for CASTLAGVGTGELFF. V gene TRBV19 combines with J gene TRBJ2-2, with TRBD2 matching over 9 bases. The CDR3 sequence is 15 residues long. J lost 5 bases, V lost 7 bases, and 8 bases had no gene match. Germline assignment: CDR1 LNHDA and CDR2 SQIVND (reference sequence).

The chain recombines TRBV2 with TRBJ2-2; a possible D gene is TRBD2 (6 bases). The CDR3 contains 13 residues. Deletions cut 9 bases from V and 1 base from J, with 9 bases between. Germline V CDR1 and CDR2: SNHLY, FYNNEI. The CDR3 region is CASPGENTGELFF. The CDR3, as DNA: TGTGCCAGTCCGGGGGAGAACACCGGGGAGCTGTTTTTT.

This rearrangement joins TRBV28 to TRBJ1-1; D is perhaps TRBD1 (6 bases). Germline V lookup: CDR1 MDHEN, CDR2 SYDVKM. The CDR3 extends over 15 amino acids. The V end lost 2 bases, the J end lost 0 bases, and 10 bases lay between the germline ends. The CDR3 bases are TGTGCCAGCAGTTTAATCGACAGGATGAACACTGAAGCTTTCTTT. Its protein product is CASSLIDRMNTEAFF.

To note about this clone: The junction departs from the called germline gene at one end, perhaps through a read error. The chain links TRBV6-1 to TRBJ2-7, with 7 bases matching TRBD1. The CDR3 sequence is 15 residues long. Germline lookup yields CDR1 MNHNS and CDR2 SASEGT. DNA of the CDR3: TGTGCCAGCAGGGAAGGACAGGCCACCTCCTACGAGCAGTACTTC. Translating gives CASREGQATSYEQYF.

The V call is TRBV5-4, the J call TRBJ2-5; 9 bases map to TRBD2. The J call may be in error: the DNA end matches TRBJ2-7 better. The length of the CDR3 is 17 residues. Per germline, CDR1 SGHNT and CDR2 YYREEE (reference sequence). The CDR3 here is CASSLKISGSSSYEQYF. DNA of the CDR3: TGTGCCAGCAGCTTAAAAATTAGCGGGAGTAGCTCCTACGAGCAGTACTTC.

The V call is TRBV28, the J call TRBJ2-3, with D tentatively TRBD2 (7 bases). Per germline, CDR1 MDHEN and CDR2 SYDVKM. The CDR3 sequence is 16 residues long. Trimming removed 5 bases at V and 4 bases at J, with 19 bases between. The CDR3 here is CASSRGDYYTADTQYF. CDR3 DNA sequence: TGTGCCAGCAGTAGGGGGGACTACTATACAGCAGATACGCAGTATTTT.